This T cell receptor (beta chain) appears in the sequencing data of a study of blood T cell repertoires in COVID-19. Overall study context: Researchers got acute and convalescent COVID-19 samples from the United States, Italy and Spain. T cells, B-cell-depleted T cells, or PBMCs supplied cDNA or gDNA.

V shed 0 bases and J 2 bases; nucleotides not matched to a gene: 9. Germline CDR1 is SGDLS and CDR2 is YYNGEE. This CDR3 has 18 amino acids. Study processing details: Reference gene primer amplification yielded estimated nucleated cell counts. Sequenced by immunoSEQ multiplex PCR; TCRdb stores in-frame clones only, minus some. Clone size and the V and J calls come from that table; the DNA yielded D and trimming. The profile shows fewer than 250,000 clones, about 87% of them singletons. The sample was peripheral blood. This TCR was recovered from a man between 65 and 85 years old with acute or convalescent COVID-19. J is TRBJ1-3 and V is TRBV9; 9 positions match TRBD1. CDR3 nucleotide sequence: TGTGCCAGCAGCGTAGGGGAGGGACAGGGACCCACTGGAAACACCATATATTTT. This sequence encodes CASSVGEGQGPTGNTIYF.